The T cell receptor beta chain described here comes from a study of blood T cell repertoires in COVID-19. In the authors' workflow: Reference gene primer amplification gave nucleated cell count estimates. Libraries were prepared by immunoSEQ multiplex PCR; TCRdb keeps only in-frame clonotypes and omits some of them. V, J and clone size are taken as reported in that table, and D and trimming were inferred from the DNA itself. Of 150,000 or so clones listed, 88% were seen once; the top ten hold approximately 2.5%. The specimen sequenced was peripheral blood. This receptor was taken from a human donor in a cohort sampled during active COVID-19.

The CDR3 spells CASSLNSYEQYF. DNA of the CDR3: TGCGCCAGCAGCTTGAATAGCTACGAGCAGTACTTC. The chain employs TRBV5-1 and TRBJ2-7; D not resolved. The CDR3 totals 12 residues. Germline CDR1 is SGHRS and CDR2 is YFSETQ. Trimming shortened V by 1 base and J by 3 bases, and 5 bases separated the two germline ends.